This TCR beta chain was profiled in a study of blood T cell repertoires in COVID-19. Across the study: COVID-19 samples from acute and convalescent phases originated in the United States, Italy and Spain. From T cells, B-cell-depleted T cells, or PBMCs came the material, which was cDNA or gDNA.

V lost 4 bases and J lost 3; bases outside the gene matches: 6. This CDR3 is 15 amino acids long. CDR1 is SGHNT and CDR2 is YYREEE in the germline V gene (reference sequence). As originally analysed: Using reference gene primer amplification, nucleated cell counts were estimated. This table comes from immunoSEQ multiplex PCR, and its TCRdb copy is limited to in-frame clones, with some not included. Clonal size and the V and J genes are those of that table, whereas D and trimming came from the DNA. The sample has about 50,000 clones, around four fifths seen once. Sequenced: peripheral blood. The genes are TRBV5-4 and TRBJ2-1; TRBD1 agrees at 8 bases. The clonotype was recovered from a woman aged 55-75 years with acute or convalescent COVID-19. CDR3 in DNA: TGTGCCAGCAGCCGCTGGACAGGGATCTACAATGAGCAGTTCTTC. Translation gives CASSRWTGIYNEQFF.